What follows is one T cell receptor (beta chain) and its context. This sample was taken from a study of shared clonotypes between healthy human individuals. The assay was immunoSEQ multiplex PCR, and TCRdb's table has in-frame clones only and misses some. The table includes 550,000 to 800,000 clones, roughly 91% detected once. The origin of this receptor is a man aged 18 to 35 in good health. Some clones in this sample may be carry-over from other donors' samples. Sequenced input: memory CD8+ T cells from PBMCs. The subset denotes: CD45RO+ cells pooled with CCR7-negative TemRA cells.

CDR3 bases: TGTGCCAGCAGCTTAGGGGCAGAACTGTTTTTT. Protein product: CASSLGAELFF. The chain couples TRBV7-9 to TRBJ1-4; D gene unclear. The CDR3 length is 11 residues. Germline CDR1 and CDR2: SEHNR and FQNEAQ (reference sequence). The V end was cut by 1 base, the J end by 12 bases, with 6 bases between.